This TCR beta chain was retrieved from a study of blood T cell repertoires in COVID-19. Study-wide background: The origin of the acute and convalescent COVID-19 samples was the United States, Italy and Spain. The cDNA or gDNA used as material had been derived from T cells, B-cell-depleted T cells, or PBMCs.

This clone was seen only a few times. Authors' processing steps: From reference gene primer amplification, estimates of nucleated cell counts were derived. Libraries were prepared by immunoSEQ multiplex PCR; TCRdb keeps only in-frame clonotypes and omits some of them. The D gene and trimming were derived from the DNA, and the V and J assignments and clone size from that table. Among 70,000 or so clones, 90% were seen once, and the ten largest hold about a tenth. This sequence was found in a human donor in a cohort sampled during active COVID-19. The sequenced sample was peripheral blood.

The CDR3 DNA sequence: TGCGCCAGCAGCCAAGAGTGGGGACAGGAACTTTTTACCTATAATTCACCCCTCCACTTT. This codes for CASSQEWGQELFTYNSPLHF. This chain joins TRBV4-3 and TRBJ1-6; 8 nucleotides align to TRBD1. This CDR3 has 20 amino acids. Germline V CDR1 and CDR2: LGHNA, YSLEER. Trimming at V came to 0 bases and at J to 2 bases, leaving 12 bases not matched to a gene.